Shown below are 30 T cell receptor beta chains from a single sample sequenced in a study of cytomegalovirus exposure and HLA in healthy donors. The PCR used 60 Vbeta and 13 Jbeta primers. Only in-frame clones appear in the TCRdb table, and some are missing; sequencing was by immunoSEQ multiplex PCR. The table has around 100,000 clones, about 60% seen once. The sample was PBMCs. All receptors come from a human donor in good health.

This clone was found a few times. This rearrangement joins TRBV5-4 to TRBJ1-3, with 7 bases identical to TRBD1. The CDR3 loop spans 13 amino acids. Germline V gene data show CDR1 as SGHNT and CDR2 as YYREEE (reference sequence). With 4 bases clipped from V and 8 bases from J, the junction kept 6 bases outside the gene matches. Here the CDR3 DNA reads TGTGCCAGCAGCCCCGACAGGGAGGACACCATATATTTT. It encodes CASSPDREDTIYF.

The chain has TRBV5-1 and TRBJ2-1; TRBD1 agrees at 8 bases. The CDR3 has 16 residues. The J segment lost 0 bases and the V segment lost 3 bases, leaving 5 bases of the junction unmatched. Germline-derived CDR1 and CDR2 are SGHRS and YFSETQ. CDR3 in DNA: TGCGCCAGCAGCTACTACAGGGGGAGCTCCTACAATGAGCAGTTCTTC. Its translation: CASSYYRGSSYNEQFF. Combining the CDR3 with reference TRBV5-1 and TRBJ2-1 gives the whole variable domain KAGVTQTPRYLIKTRGQQVTLSCSPISGHRSVSWYQQTPGQGLQFLFEYFSETQRNKGNFPGRFSGRQFSNSRSEMNVSTLELGDSALYLCASSYYRGSSYNEQFFGPGTRLTVL.

V usage is TRBV9 and J usage is TRBJ2-5, with 12 bases matching TRBD2. Trimming cost V 4 bases and J 0 bases; bases outside gene matches: 10. Germline CDR1 and CDR2: SGDLS and YYNGEE. The CDR3 is 18 amino acids. CDR3 sequence reads: CASSQRLAGEENQETQYF. CDR3 nucleotide sequence: TGTGCCAGCAGCCAACGACTAGCGGGAGAAGAGAACCAAGAGACCCAGTACTTC.

J is TRBJ2-7 and V is TRBV19; 9 bases match TRBD2. This CDR3 has 14 amino acids. With 9 bases clipped from V and 0 bases from J, the junction kept 6 bases outside the gene matches. The germline V gene has CDR1 LNHDA and CDR2 SQIVND (reference sequence). The CDR3 spells CASSGGRASYEQYF. Written as DNA, the CDR3 is TGTGCCAGCAGCGGCGGGAGGGCCTCCTACGAGCAGTACTTC.

The chain joins TRBV7-2 to TRBJ1-4; 9 bases line up with TRBD1. The trim removed 8 bases at V and 6 bases at J, leaving 7 bases unmatched. CDR3 length equals 14 residues. Germline loops: CDR1 SGHTA, CDR2 FQGNSA. CDR3 region: CASRKGTGYEKLFF. CDR3 bases: TGTGCCAGCCGAAAGGGGACAGGGTATGAAAAACTGTTTTTT.

The chain links TRBV18 to TRBJ2-5, with D perhaps TRBD1 (6 bases). The CDR3 has 14 amino acids. In germline, CDR1 is KGHSH, CDR2 LQKENI. The ends were cut back, 2 bases at V and 1 base at J, with 8 bases in the middle. The CDR3 DNA sequence: TGTGCCAGCTCACCAAGGGGGTCCCAAGAGACCCAGTACTTC. Amino acid sequence: CASSPRGSQETQYF.

This clone was detected a few times. The chain is built from TRBV4-1 and TRBJ2-3; 8 bases align to TRBD2. The germline V gene encodes CDR1 MGHRA and CDR2 YSYEKL. The CDR3 runs 17 residues. The J segment lost 0 bases and the V segment lost 2 bases, leaving 7 bases of the junction unmatched. This CDR3 is CASSQSPGGSSTDTQYF. CDR3 nucleotides: TGCGCCAGCAGCCAATCCCCGGGAGGGAGTAGCACAGATACGCAGTATTTT.

V and J are TRBV5-6 and TRBJ2-1; perhaps TRBD1 as D (5 bases). V was shortened by 3 bases and J by 7 bases, with 8 bases between the two germline ends. The CDR3 is made up of 12 amino acids. The germline gives CDR1 SGHDT, CDR2 YYEEEE. For the CDR3, the DNA is TGTGCCAGCAGCTGGCAGGGAAATGAGCAGTTCTTC. Translation: CASSWQGNEQFF.

The rearrangement joins TRBV27 to TRBJ1-4; 12 positions match TRBD1. The CDR3 contains 14 residues. In germline, CDR1 is MNHEY, CDR2 SMNVEV (reference sequence). With V trimmed by 6 bases and J by 11 bases, 7 bases remained unmatched. DNA for the CDR3: TGTGCCAGCAGCCCGGGACAGGGGGCGGTGAAACTGTTTTTT. The encoded protein is CASSPGQGAVKLFF.

The V and J genes are TRBV6-1 and TRBJ2-1; 9 nucleotides match TRBD2. V lost 5 bases and J lost 10; bases outside the gene matches: 3. The CDR3 spans 12 residues. Germline loops: CDR1 MNHNS, CDR2 SASEGT. CDR3 residues: CASSMSGGEQFF. CDR3 nucleotides: TGTGCCAGCAGTATGAGCGGGGGGGAGCAGTTCTTC.

The genes are TRBV5-1 and TRBJ2-1; TRBD2 matches 11 bases. Germline loops: CDR1 SGHRS, CDR2 YFSETQ. Germline trimming cut 2 bases from V and 11 bases from J; bases unmatched to any gene: 3. The CDR3 spans 13 residues. In DNA, the CDR3 is TGCGCCAGCAGCTTACTAGCGGGAGAGAAGCAGTTCTTC. This codes for CASSLLAGEKQFF.

This clone has a handful of counts. The chain recombines TRBV9 with TRBJ2-3, with unresolved D. V lost 4 bases and J lost 2, with 5 bases in between. Germline V gene data show CDR1 as SGDLS and CDR2 as YYNGEE. The CDR3 runs to 12 residues. The CDR3 sequence is CASSLNTDTQYF. Written as DNA, the CDR3 is TGTGCCAGCAGCCTTAACACAGATACGCAGTATTTT.

This chain connects TRBV5-1 to TRBJ2-1; 10 bases align to TRBD2. Trimming removed 0 bases from V and 8 bases from J; junction bases left unmatched: 2. The CDR3 runs 14 residues. Germline CDR1 and CDR2: SGHRS and YFSETQ. CDR3 sequence reads: CASSLGLAGDEQFF. CDR3 nucleotide sequence: TGCGCCAGCAGCTTGGGGCTAGCGGGAGATGAGCAGTTCTTC.

The rearrangement uses TRBV2 and TRBJ1-1, with 7 bases that match TRBD1. This CDR3 spans 12 amino acids. CDR1 and CDR2 from the germline V gene are SNHLY and FYNNEI. The J segment lost 4 bases and the V segment lost 10 bases, leaving 6 bases of the junction unmatched. The DNA for the CDR3 is TGTGCCAACCGACAGGGTGGCACTGAAGCTTTCTTT. It codes for CANRQGGTEAFF.

The chain has TRBV30 and TRBJ2-7; 8 bases line up with TRBD1. CDR1 and CDR2 from the germline V gene are GTSNPN and SVGIG (reference sequence). With 0 bases clipped from V and 4 bases from J, the junction kept 5 bases outside the gene matches. The CDR3 has 14 residues. The CDR3 is CAWSVGQGAYEQYF. As DNA, the CDR3 is TGTGCCTGGAGTGTAGGGCAGGGGGCTTACGAGCAGTACTTC.

The V gene is TRBV5-1, the J gene TRBJ2-2, with 13 bases aligning to TRBD2. The CDR3 contains 15 residues. Germline trimming cut 4 bases from V and 6 bases from J; bases unmatched to any gene: 3. CDR1 SGHRS and CDR2 YFSETQ come from the germline V gene. CDR3 in amino acids: CASSDTSGRAGELFF. The CDR3 region has the DNA TGCGCCAGCAGCGACACTAGCGGGAGGGCCGGGGAGCTGTTTTTT.

The sample holds one count of this clone. The J gene is TRBJ1-1, the V gene TRBV5-1; TRBD1 matches 9 bases. The germline gives CDR1 SGHRS, CDR2 YFSETQ. The CDR3 sequence is 15 residues long. Trimming cost V 5 bases and J 4 bases; bases outside gene matches: 9. The CDR3 is CASREINRGPTEAFF. The CDR3 DNA sequence: TGCGCCAGCAGAGAAATTAACAGGGGGCCCACTGAAGCTTTCTTT.

This clone has just a few counts. The V call is TRBV4-2, the J call TRBJ1-1; 9 bases fit TRBD1. CDR3 length: 16 residues. V lost 1 base to trimming and J lost 7 bases; unmatched junction nucleotides: 10. Germline values: CDR1 LGHNA, CDR2 YNFKEQ. In DNA form, the CDR3 reads TGTGCCAGCAGCCAAGGTGCGGGGACAGGGCCCCATGAAGCTTTCTTT. This translates into CASSQGAGTGPHEAFF.

The chain uses TRBV7-9 and TRBJ2-3, with 11 bases lining up with TRBD2. Germline CDR1 SEHNR, CDR2 FQNEAQ (reference sequence). This CDR3 spans 17 amino acids. After removal of 3 bases from V and 2 bases from J, the junction contained 7 bases not matched to a gene. The CDR3 DNA sequence: TGTGCCAGCAGCTTCGGGTTAGCGGGAGGGCCCACAGATACGCAGTATTTT. As protein: CASSFGLAGGPTDTQYF.

The genes are TRBV10-1 and TRBJ2-5; D gene ambiguous. Germline-derived CDR1 and CDR2 are WNHNN and SYGVQD (reference sequence). V dropped 3 bases and J dropped 4 bases, with 6 bases sitting between them. The CDR3 has 12 residues. Here the CDR3 reads CASSEPGETQYF. In nucleotides, the CDR3 is TGCGCCAGCAGTGAACCCGGAGAGACCCAGTACTTC.

The V gene is TRBV4-1, the J gene TRBJ2-5, with 9 bases lining up with TRBD2. The CDR3 has 17 amino acids. Germline V lookup: CDR1 MGHRA, CDR2 YSYEKL. Trimming at V came to 0 bases and at J to 1 base, leaving 6 bases not matched to a gene. Here the CDR3 DNA reads TGCGCCAGCAGCCAAGACCCTAGCGGGACCATCCAAGAGACCCAGTACTTC. Protein product: CASSQDPSGTIQETQYF.

Here the CDR3 reads CASSSRTDYEQYF. DNA of the CDR3: TGCGCCAGCAGCTCGAGGACAGATTACGAGCAGTACTTC. The V and J genes are TRBV5-1 and TRBJ2-7; D is perhaps TRBD1 (6 bases). V dropped 3 bases and J dropped 4 bases, with 11 bases sitting between them. This CDR3 comprises 13 residues. Germline V gene data show CDR1 as SGHRS and CDR2 as YFSETQ.

V gene TRBV19 combines with J gene TRBJ2-1; 11 bases align to TRBD2. Germline values: CDR1 LNHDA, CDR2 SQIVND (reference sequence). The CDR3 loop spans 15 amino acids. Trimming cost V 6 bases and J 5 bases; bases outside gene matches: 6. CDR3 protein: CASRPGTSGNNEQFF. The CDR3 bases are TGTGCCAGTAGACCAGGGACTAGCGGAAACAATGAGCAGTTCTTC.

This chain connects TRBV14 to TRBJ2-5; D is undetermined. V lost 0 bases and J lost 4, with 6 bases in between. CDR1 is SGHDN, CDR2 FVKESK, per germline. The CDR3 has 13 amino acids. The CDR3 DNA reads as TGTGCCAGCAGCCAAGATCTGGCAGAGACCCAGTACTTC. This sequence encodes CASSQDLAETQYF.

This clone ranks as medium-sized. The V and J genes are TRBV6-1 and TRBJ2-7; 7 bases align to TRBD1. The CDR3 consists of 14 residues. CDR1 MNHNS and CDR2 SASEGT come from the germline V gene. J lost 4 bases, V lost 8 bases, and 11 bases had no gene match. CDR3 in DNA: TGTGCCAGCGGAAGGGACAGAAGTGGGTACGAGCAGTACTTC. The encoded protein is CASGRDRSGYEQYF.

This sequence joins TRBV6-7 and TRBJ2-3; 10 nucleotides match TRBD2. TRBV6-7 is an open reading frame, and its role is uncertain. With V trimmed by 6 bases and J by 3 bases, 9 bases remained unmatched. This CDR3 has 16 residues. The CDR3 region is CASRSSGSKRTDTQYF. Written as DNA, the CDR3 is TGTGCCAGCAGATCTAGCGGGAGTAAGAGAACAGATACGCAGTATTTT.

This chain links TRBV7-6 with TRBJ2-5; TRBD1 might be the D (6 bases). The CDR3 has 14 amino acids. V lost 5 bases and J 0 bases, leaving 10 bases between the germline ends. Germline V CDR1 and CDR2: SGHVS, FNYEAQ. The CDR3 loop is CASSQGPNQETQYF. The CDR3 bases are TGTGCCAGCAGCCAGGGGCCAAACCAAGAGACCCAGTACTTC.

The V gene is TRBV29-1, the J gene TRBJ2-2, with 8 bases matching TRBD2. The CDR3 extends over 14 amino acids. The germline V gene encodes CDR1 SQVTM and CDR2 ANQGSEA. J lost 4 bases, V lost 4 bases, and 5 bases had no gene match. As DNA, the CDR3 is TGCAGCGTTGGGTTTAGCGGGACCACCGGGGAGCTGTTTTTT. This translates into CSVGFSGTTGELFF.

The chain joins TRBV4-1 to TRBJ2-5; 8 bases are a match to TRBD2. The germline V gene encodes CDR1 MGHRA and CDR2 YSYEKL. The V segment lost 1 base and the J segment 1 base; nucleotides outside the gene matches: 5. This CDR3 has 16 residues. The CDR3 here is CASSQVASGSQETQYF. In DNA form, the CDR3 reads TGCGCCAGCAGCCAAGTGGCCAGCGGGAGCCAAGAGACCCAGTACTTC.

The chain couples TRBV11-2 to TRBJ2-7; D is possibly TRBD2 (5 bases). The germline V gene encodes CDR1 SGHAT and CDR2 FQNNGV. The CDR3 runs to 15 residues. Trimming left V 5 bases short and J 5 bases short, with 19 bases between. The CDR3 coding sequence is TGTGCCAGCAGCGCCAGTGGGAGCTCGCCCAACGAGCAGTACTTC. Encoded protein: CASSASGSSPNEQYF. The full variable domain, in which reference TRBV11-2 and TRBJ2-7 provide the parts outside the CDR3, is EAGVAQSPRYKIIEKRQSVAFWCNPISGHATLYWYQQILGQGPKLLIQFQNNGVVDDSQLPKDRFSAERLKGVDSTLKIQPAKLEDSAVYLCASSASGSSPNEQYFGPGTRLTVT.